This T cell receptor beta chain was documented in a study of shared clonotypes between healthy human individuals. The table came from immunoSEQ multiplex PCR; TCRdb's copy has only in-frame clones and leaves some out. Here the sample spans about a million clones, roughly 77% being singletons. This clone was detected only a few times. Trimming removed 0 bases from V and 3 bases from J, with 10 bases in between. There are 15 residues in the CDR3. Germline V gives CDR1 SGHRS, CDR2 YFSETQ. The material sequenced was memory CD4+ T cells from PBMCs. The sample's subset: CD45RA-negative fraction. This receptor was obtained from a young man in good health. Some clones in this sample may be carry-over from other donors' samples. The chain employs TRBV5-1 and TRBJ1-5; no definite D call. The CDR3 loop reads CASSLGQSDNQPQHF. The CDR3 DNA reads as TGCGCCAGCAGCTTGGGACAATCGGACAATCAGCCCCAGCATTTT.